These T cell receptor beta chains were read from a single sample in a study of identical twins. MiXCR, run by TCRdb on the 5' RACE reads, gives a single entry per CDR3 protein. This sample has some 590,000 distinct CDR3 sequences, with 9.6% found just once. This sample was shared with a second study, whose subject was yellow fever vaccine responses in identical twins.

The sequenced material came from PBMCs. These receptor sequences come from a young woman in good health. Each CDR3 is given with its conserved first and last residue. Each record gives: clone size, V gene, CDR3 protein. Some rows have no size entry. The others give once, few or many, or a class for an expanded clone.

NA TRBV20-1 CSALSSGISTDTQYF
many TRBV24-1 CATKVGTGDTGELFF
few TRBV11-2 CASSSPRRTYEQYF
few TRBV4-3 CASSQGEGEAGELFF
few TRBV29-1 CSVEGMALAKNIQYF
many TRBV3-1 CASSPLAGGPQETQYF
few TRBV28 CASSSLAGGRSEQYF
NA TRBV6-2/TRBV6-3 CASSYRDNQPQHF
many TRBV29-1 CSVEELGPSDTQYF
NA TRBV3-1 CASSQEGGYQYEQYF
NA TRBV20-1 CSARETVRSLGDTQYF
many TRBV7-2 CASSLQGRANEKLFF
NA TRBV2 CASKPGTSVRQFF
few TRBV11-2 CASSPPGVGTDTQYF
many TRBV20-1 CSARGGANTGELFF
NA TRBV11-1 CASSLKAGEGALWETQYF
many TRBV12-3/TRBV12-4 CASSYRGTNIQYF
many TRBV20-1 CSAVRGGRETQYF
NA TRBV25-1 CASSELGAARDDNEQFF
many TRBV5-6 CASSLGVGELFF
few TRBV7-9 CASSLLLPVGAFF
few TRBV4-3 CASSQEPIGGQYEQYF
NA TRBV10-2 CASSLTGHTNTEAFF
NA TRBV20-1 CSAIASGTGAYNEQFF
once TRBV20-1 CSAYRTDDGELFF
few TRBV6-2/TRBV6-3 CASSLDRVKETQYF
NA TRBV3-1 CASSQDWDATSPKYF
few TRBV6-2/TRBV6-3 CATRPGAYYEQYF
many TRBV4-2 CASSQGIDRTNQETQYF
NA TRBV20-1 CSAPHLGLAGEQYF
few TRBV6-1 CASCRGPYNEQFF
NA TRBV25-1 CASATGTEAFF
many TRBV5-1 CASRPGHGGAYEQYF
NA TRBV3-1 CASSQAVTDGYTF
many TRBV12-3/TRBV12-4 CASSRDRESQPQHF
NA TRBV5-1 CASSSSGGAINEQFF
NA TRBV6-1 CATAMAPSGYEQYF
NA TRBV5-5 CASSLWGSGEQYF
few TRBV27 CASRPNPTYEQYF
NA TRBV24-1 CATSEPGQGAGELFF
NA TRBV5-1 CASSFDRLDTQYF
NA TRBV5-6 CASSLGLAGVKDEQYF
many TRBV5-6 CASSPLGGSYNEQFF
NA TRBV3-1 CATSQVGGRANEQYF
few TRBV7-6 CASSLGGDREVAYNSPLHF
many TRBV7-8 CASSLVRLSSGANVLTF
many TRBV5-1 CASSLVLGRGLAGGLPYQETQYF
NA TRBV5-1 CASSYDLTTGELFF
few TRBV5-1 CASSWAGSPTDTQYF
NA TRBV7-6 CASSLDRGTSTDTQYF
few TRBV4-1 CASSPRSTSVRPTDTQYF
NA TRBV7-2 CASSLRGWTGSDTQYF